Listed here are 32 T cell receptor beta chains from one sample, sequenced in a study of early T cells in non-severe SARS-CoV-2 infection. MiXCR, applied by TCRdb to the 5' RACE reads, yields one record per CDR3 protein. The sample includes some 60,000 distinct CDR3 sequences, 8.5% to 10% of them seen just once. The sequenced material came from whole blood. The source is an adult who was a healthcare worker with PCR-confirmed SARS-CoV-2 infection or an uninfected control (not recorded which).

This clonotype was found a few times. This chain joins TRBV3-1 and TRBJ2-5, with D unclear. This CDR3 comprises 12 residues. From germline, CDR1 is LGHDT and CDR2 YNNKEL (reference sequence). V shed 7 bases and J shed 4 bases, with 10 bases lying between them. CDR3 DNA: TGTGCCAGCACGGCTATCTCAGAGACCCAGTACTTC. Translated, it gives CASTAISETQYF.

This clonotype was observed at least ten times. This chain joins TRBV10-2 and TRBJ2-7, with 11 bases identical to TRBD2. The trim removed 3 bases at V and 6 bases at J, leaving 7 bases unmatched. The CDR3 runs 15 residues. Germline CDR1 is WSHSY and CDR2 is SAAADI. The CDR3 DNA reads TGCGCCAGCAGTGAAGCTAGCGGGAGGATCCGCGAGCAGTACTTC. Its protein is CASSEASGRIREQYF.

This clonotype was seen ten or more times. The chain combines TRBV13 with TRBJ2-1, with 7 bases that match TRBD1. The trim removed 9 bases at V and 6 bases at J, leaving 5 bases unmatched. CDR1 is PRHDT, CDR2 FYEKMQ, per germline (reference sequence). The CDR3 consists of 12 residues. The CDR3 reads CASKTGSNEQFF. CDR3 in DNA: TGTGCCAGTAAGACAGGGTCCAATGAGCAGTTCTTC.

The V gene is TRBV10-3, the J gene TRBJ2-5, with D tentatively TRBD1 or TRBD2 (6 bases each). CDR3 length: 13 amino acids. CDR1 is ENHRY, CDR2 SYGVKD, per germline. The ends were cut back, 4 bases at V and 5 bases at J, with 11 bases in the middle. CDR3 sequence: CAISGPGAETQYF. In DNA, the CDR3 is TGTGCCATCAGTGGCCCGGGGGCGGAGACCCAGTACTTC.

In this sample, this clonotype turned up many times. The chain couples TRBV6-1 to TRBJ1-3; D may be TRBD1 (5 bases). Looked up from germline, CDR1 is MNHNS and CDR2 is SASEGT. There are 14 residues in the CDR3. V gave up 8 bases and J gave up 0 bases, with 11 bases separating them. The CDR3 region is CASFGGLSGNTIYF. The CDR3 DNA follows: TGTGCCAGCTTCGGGGGTCTCTCTGGAAACACCATATATTTT.

This clonotype appeared many times. J is TRBJ2-5 and V is TRBV24-1; TRBD1 agrees at 9 bases. The CDR3 runs to 16 residues. V gave up 4 bases and J gave up 5 bases; unmatched junction bases: 10. Germline CDR1 reads KGHDR; CDR2 reads SFDVKD. The CDR3 reads CATSDRTGDYSETQYF. CDR3 nucleotides: TGTGCCACCAGTGACCGGACAGGGGACTACTCGGAGACCCAGTACTTC.

This clonotype was recorded many times. This sequence joins TRBV11-2 and TRBJ1-4, with a possible D match to TRBD1 (5 bases). With 6 bases removed from V and 3 bases from J, the gap between germline ends came to 8 bases. Germline loops: CDR1 SGHAT, CDR2 FQNNGV. The CDR3 contains 13 residues. In DNA, the CDR3 is TGTGCCAGCAGTACAGGCCCTAATGAAAAACTGTTTTTT. Translated: CASSTGPNEKLFF.

This clonotype occurred many times. This sequence joins TRBV6-5 and TRBJ2-7; a weak D match, TRBD2 (6 bases). V dropped 3 bases and J dropped 7 bases, with 13 bases sitting between them. The germline CDR1 and CDR2 sequences are MNHEY and SVGAGI. This CDR3 is built from 13 residues. The CDR3 loop reads CASSYGAGIEQYF. DNA for the CDR3: TGTGCCAGCAGTTATGGCGCGGGGATAGAGCAGTACTTC.

In this sample, this clonotype turned up many times. The genes are TRBV10-3 and TRBJ2-1; D is ambiguous. This CDR3 region has 11 residues. The germline V gene encodes CDR1 ENHRY and CDR2 SYGVKD. Trimming stripped 6 bases from V and 3 bases from J, with 3 bases between. The CDR3 protein is CAIRYYNEQFF. CDR3 bases: TGTGCCATCAGATACTACAATGAGCAGTTCTTC.

This clonotype was detected many times. The chain uses TRBV7-2 and TRBJ2-7; possibly TRBD2 for D (5 bases). CDR3 length: 15 amino acids. Trimming stripped 1 base from V and 4 bases from J, with 14 bases between. Per germline, CDR1 SGHTA and CDR2 FQGNSA. The CDR3 region is CASSLGPGITYEQYF. The CDR3 bases are TGTGCCAGCAGCTTAGGGCCGGGAATAACTTACGAGCAGTACTTC.

This clonotype was counted only a few times. The rearrangement links TRBV6-5 to TRBJ2-5; D is unresolved. Trimming removed 0 bases at V and 2 bases at J, with 7 bases between. Germline V gene lookup returns CDR1 MNHEY and CDR2 SVGAGI. This CDR3 comprises 14 residues. CDR3 coding DNA: TGTGCCAGCAGTTACTCTTTCAGGCAAGAGACCCAGTACTTC. Its translation: CASSYSFRQETQYF.

This clonotype was seen many times. The rearrangement uses TRBV27 and TRBJ2-7, with 7 bases identical to TRBD2. The CDR3 has 15 residues. Germline CDR1 is MNHEY and CDR2 is SMNVEV (reference sequence). J gave up 4 bases and V 6 bases, and 12 bases lay outside the gene matches. DNA of the CDR3: TGTGCCAGCAGAAGCGGGACCCGGATACTTTACGAGCAGTACTTC. Translated, it gives CASRSGTRILYEQYF.

This clonotype was observed at least ten times. The rearrangement uses TRBV14 and TRBJ1-1; D unresolved. Germline-derived CDR1 and CDR2 are SGHDN and FVKESK. The V end lost 4 bases, the J end lost 5 bases, and 8 bases lay between the germline ends. The CDR3 length is 12 residues. CDR3 bases: TGTGCCAGCAGCCGGAGGGTAACTGAAGCTTTCTTT. Its translation: CASSRRVTEAFF.

This clonotype was seen at least ten times. The chain carries TRBV5-5 and TRBJ1-6; no clear D gene. Germline-derived CDR1 and CDR2 are SGHKS and YYEKEE (reference sequence). The CDR3 sequence is 13 residues long. Trimming shortened V by 2 bases and J by 10 bases, and 10 bases separated the two germline ends. The CDR3 reads CASSLERASPLHF. The CDR3 DNA reads as TGTGCCAGCAGCTTAGAAAGGGCGTCACCCCTCCACTTT.

In this sample, this clonotype turned up many times. The J gene is TRBJ2-3, the V gene TRBV6-2 or TRBV6-3, with TRBD2 matching over 7 bases. The germline gives CDR1 MNHEY, CDR2 SVGEGT. The J segment lost 5 bases and the V segment lost 4 bases, leaving 15 bases of the junction unmatched. The CDR3 totals 17 residues. The CDR3 DNA reads TGTGCCAGCAGTTCCCTTACCCCCGCGGGAGCTGGAGATACGCAGTATTTT. It yields the protein CASSSLTPAGAGDTQYF.

There are many counts of this clonotype. The V gene is TRBV29-1, the J gene TRBJ1-1; unclear D gene. Germline CDR1 reads SQVTM; CDR2 reads ANQGSEA. V was trimmed by 5 bases and J by 5 bases, leaving 9 bases between them. The CDR3 runs to 11 residues. CDR3 protein: CSVTLETEAFF. The CDR3 nucleotides are TGCAGCGTTACCCTCGAGACTGAAGCTTTCTTT. Combining the CDR3 with reference TRBV29-1 and TRBJ1-1 gives the whole variable domain SAVISQKPSRDICQRGTSLTIQCQVDSQVTMMFWYRQQPGQSLTLIATANQGSEATYESGFVIDKFPISRPNLTFSTLTVSNMSPEDSSIYLCSVTLETEAFFGQGTRLTVV.

The chain uses TRBV7-2 and TRBJ2-7; 7 bases agree with TRBD1. The CDR3 covers 15 residues. With 5 bases clipped from V and 1 base from J, the junction kept 8 bases outside the gene matches. The germline CDR1 and CDR2 sequences are SGHTA and FQGNSA. The CDR3 region is CASSMTPGQSYEQYF. CDR3 bases: TGTGCCAGCAGCATGACCCCGGGACAGTCCTACGAGCAGTACTTC.

This clonotype was observed a few times. The chain employs TRBV30 and TRBJ1-6; D unresolved. Germline V CDR1 and CDR2: GTSNPN, SVGIG (reference sequence). V was shortened by 5 bases and J by 7 bases, with 12 bases between the two germline ends. This CDR3 has 13 residues. CDR3 region: CAWGLPFNSPLHF. The DNA of the CDR3 is TGTGCCTGGGGCCTTCCCTTCAATTCACCCCTCCACTTT. The variable domain in full, with the rest retrieved from reference TRBV30 and TRBJ1-6, is SQTIHQWPATLVQPVGSPLSLECTVEGTSNPNLYWYRQAAGRGLQLLFYSVGIGQISSEVPQNLSASRPQDRQFILSSKKLLLSDSGFYLCAWGLPFNSPLHFGNGTRLTVT.

The chain joins TRBV9 to TRBJ1-6, with D tentatively TRBD1 (6 bases). CDR3 length: 14 amino acids. The germline gives CDR1 SGDLS, CDR2 YYNGEE. V lost 5 bases to trimming and J lost 10 bases, with 16 bases between them. This CDR3 is CASRVARGGSPLHF. The CDR3 coding sequence is TGTGCCAGCAGGGTGGCCAGGGGAGGATCACCCCTCCACTTT.

The table lists this clonotype with many counts. V and J are TRBV10-3 and TRBJ1-4; D gene unclear. CDR1 ENHRY and CDR2 SYGVKD come from the germline V gene. The CDR3 consists of 16 residues. Trimming shortened V by 4 bases and J by 0 bases, and 12 bases separated the two germline ends. Here the CDR3 reads CAISVGITATNEKLFF. CDR3 DNA sequence: TGTGCCATCAGTGTCGGGATTACTGCAACTAATGAAAAACTGTTTTTT.

This clonotype turned up a few times. V is TRBV12-3 or TRBV12-4 and J is TRBJ2-5; 8 bases map to TRBD2. The J segment lost 3 bases and the V segment lost 5 bases, leaving 11 bases of the junction unmatched. The CDR3 has 16 amino acids. The CDR3 region is CASSPWTSPFKETQYF. DNA for the CDR3: TGTGCCAGCAGTCCCTGGACTAGCCCTTTCAAAGAGACCCAGTACTTC.

The chain links TRBV4-1 to TRBJ1-6; no firm D call. Trimming removed 2 bases from V and 8 bases from J, with 4 bases in between. CDR3 length: 12 residues. The germline gives CDR1 MGHRA, CDR2 YSYEKL. This chain's CDR3 is CASSQNYSPLHF. The CDR3 DNA is TGCGCCAGCAGCCAAAACTATTCACCCCTCCACTTT.

The chain recombines TRBV6-2 or TRBV6-3 with TRBJ2-2; TRBD2 might be the D (5 bases). Trimming left V 2 bases short and J 4 bases short, with 17 bases between. The germline V gene has CDR1 MNHEY and CDR2 SVGEGT. The CDR3 has 17 amino acids. For the CDR3, the DNA is TGTGCCAGCAGTTACCGTCCCGGGGAAGTAGGCACCGGGGAGCTGTTTTTT. The encoded protein is CASSYRPGEVGTGELFF.

For the CDR3, the DNA is TGTGCCTGGAGTGTACTAAAGGGCAACAATGAGCAGTTCTTC. Amino acid sequence: CAWSVLKGNNEQFF. The chain links TRBV30 to TRBJ2-1; no clear D gene. Trimming removed 0 bases from V and 5 bases from J, with 11 bases in between. Per the germline V gene, CDR1 is GTSNPN and CDR2 is SVGIG (reference sequence). The CDR3 has 14 amino acids.

This clonotype was recorded at least ten times. The chain links TRBV12-3 or TRBV12-4 to TRBJ2-5; 8 bases fit TRBD2. The V and J ends lost 3 bases and 7 bases, in that order; junction bases with no gene match: 7. The CDR3 loop spans 14 amino acids. The CDR3 protein is CASSFSGTLGTQYF. The CDR3 DNA reads as TGTGCCAGCAGTTTTAGCGGGACGTTGGGGACCCAGTACTTC.

The sample holds a few counts of this clonotype. V and J are TRBV20-1 and TRBJ2-3; 9 bases line up with TRBD1. CDR3 length: 16 residues. CDR1 DFQATT and CDR2 SNEGSKA come from the germline V gene (reference sequence). Unmatched junction bases numbered 9, after V lost 2 bases and J lost 3 bases. The CDR3 DNA is TGCAGTGCTAGACCCGTGCCGGGACAGGGTACAGATACGCAGTATTTT. Translated, it gives CSARPVPGQGTDTQYF.

This clonotype was recorded at least ten times. The chain employs TRBV10-3 and TRBJ1-2, with D unresolved. Germline loops: CDR1 ENHRY, CDR2 SYGVKD. The ends were cut back, 2 bases at V and 2 bases at J, with 6 bases in the middle. The length of the CDR3 is 13 residues. DNA for the CDR3: TGTGCCATCAGTGAGGCACCGAACTATGGCTACACCTTC. It is translated as CAISEAPNYGYTF.

This clonotype was counted only a few times. This chain joins TRBV10-3 and TRBJ2-1; D may match TRBD1 or TRBD2 (5 bases each). This CDR3 has 11 residues. V was trimmed by 6 bases and J by 8 bases, leaving 8 bases between them. Germline values: CDR1 ENHRY, CDR2 SYGVKD. CDR3 coding DNA: TGTGCCATCAGGGGGGTAGATGAGCAGTTCTTC. It is translated as CAIRGVDEQFF.

A remark on this clonotype: A much larger clone is a single base away; this may be a read error. The chain employs TRBV12-3 or TRBV12-4 and TRBJ2-1; no definite D call. Trimming took off 3 bases at V and 3 bases at J, with 9 bases between the two ends. The CDR3 loop spans 14 amino acids. The CDR3 DNA sequence: TGTGCCAGCAGTTTTGGGCTTAACTACAATGAGCAGTTCTTC. It encodes CASSFGLNYNEQFF.

This clonotype was counted ten times or more. J is TRBJ2-3 and V is TRBV7-3, with 13 positions matching TRBD2. V shed 5 bases and J 6 bases; nucleotides not matched to a gene: 14. The CDR3 runs to 18 residues. Germline CDR1 and CDR2: SGHTA and FQGTGA. In DNA, the CDR3 is TGTGCCAGCAGCCCAACCCCCGGACTAGCGGGAGTAGCGGATACGCAGTATTTT. Amino acids: CASSPTPGLAGVADTQYF.

This clonotype was seen only a few times. The chain links TRBV12-3 or TRBV12-4 to TRBJ2-7; the D gene is possibly TRBD1 (5 bases). Between the trimmed V and J ends, which lost 7 bases and 2 bases, there was a span of 18 bases. CDR3 length equals 15 residues. The CDR3 DNA is TGTGCCAGCACTCCCGGGCAGGGCTCTCCCTACGAGCAGTACTTC. Translation gives CASTPGQGSPYEQYF.

The table lists this clonotype with many counts. The rearrangement uses TRBV7-9 and TRBJ2-1; D unresolved. The germline CDR1 and CDR2 sequences are SEHNR and FQNEAQ (reference sequence). V lost 1 base and J lost 5, with 15 bases in between. The CDR3 has 16 amino acids. The CDR3 loop is CASSLGSQSHHNEQFF. For the CDR3, the DNA is TGTGCCAGCAGCTTAGGTAGTCAGTCGCATCACAATGAGCAGTTCTTC.